The next 20 T cell receptor beta chains were all read from a single sample in a study of cytomegalovirus exposure and HLA in healthy donors (dated 2017 in TCRdb). Receptor amplification or capture employed the immunoSEQ multiplex PCR assay. A mixture of 60 forward primers for TCR Vbeta segments and 13 reverse primers for TCR Jbeta segments was used in the multiplex PCR. Sourced from immuneACCESS, this table was stored by TCRdb with only in-frame sequences that have V and J called. A share of the clones is absent; for the studies checked, an unresolved V gene accounts for under half, and the remainder has no known explanation. Across this sample there are around 130,000 clones, with around 8.5% seen only once. The top ten clones comprise about 5.5% of the sample. Sample: PBMCs. The receptors were sampled from a man aged 35 to 55 in good health and CMV-seronegative.

Only a few counts were recorded for this clone. The chain carries TRBV2 and TRBJ2-7, with 7 bases identical to TRBD1. The CDR3 is made up of 14 amino acids. Germline V CDR1 and CDR2: SNHLY, FYNNEI. J was trimmed by 4 bases and V by 6 bases; bases with no gene match: 9. CDR3 amino acids: CASSRDSSIYEQYF. The CDR3 region has the DNA TGTGCCAGCAGCCGGGACAGCTCAATTTACGAGCAGTACTTC. The full variable domain, completed using reference TRBV2 and TRBJ2-7, is EPEVTQTPSHQVTQMGQEVILRCVPISNHLYFYWYRQILGQKVEFLVSFYNNEISEKSEIFDDQFSVERPDGSNFTLKIRSTKLEDSAMYFCASSRDSSIYEQYFGPGTRLTVT.

This clone has just a few counts. The CDR3 DNA is TGTGCCAGTAGCCTTAGCGGGGGGTACGAGCAGTACTTC. Its protein product is CASSLSGGYEQYF. V and J are TRBV19 and TRBJ2-7, with TRBD2 matching 10 bases. Germline V gene lookup returns CDR1 LNHDA and CDR2 SQIVND (reference sequence). This CDR3 has 13 residues. The ends lost 6 bases at V and 4 bases at J; junction bases unmatched: 3.

This chain connects TRBV7-9 to TRBJ1-5; D gene uncertain. The CDR3 consists of 14 residues. Germline assignment: CDR1 SEHNR and CDR2 FQNEAQ (reference sequence). V was pared by 5 bases and J by 2 bases, with 10 bases between. For the CDR3, the DNA is TGTGCCAGCAGCCTTGGGCGCGGCAATCAGCCCCAGCATTTT. It yields the protein CASSLGRGNQPQHF.

The J gene is TRBJ2-3, the V gene TRBV6-1, with a tentative D call TRBD1 (6 bases). V was trimmed by 0 bases and J by 3 bases, leaving 10 bases between them. The CDR3 spans 15 residues. CDR1 is MNHNS, CDR2 SASEGT, per germline. CDR3 sequence reads: CASSEAVQGTDTQYF. The CDR3 DNA sequence: TGTGCCAGCAGTGAAGCGGTACAGGGTACAGATACGCAGTATTTT.

The table lists this clone with a few counts. The chain joins TRBV19 to TRBJ1-5; 8 positions match TRBD1. The CDR3 runs to 18 residues. Trimming cost V 2 bases and J 3 bases; bases outside gene matches: 12. Germline V lookup: CDR1 LNHDA, CDR2 SQIVND (reference sequence). The CDR3 protein is CASSILSGQGDYNQPQHF. CDR3 nucleotide sequence: TGTGCCAGTAGTATACTGTCAGGACAGGGTGATTACAATCAGCCCCAGCATTTT.

This clone turned up a few times. The rearrangement links TRBV2 to TRBJ1-4; the D gene is possibly TRBD1 (6 bases). Germline CDR1 SNHLY, CDR2 FYNNEI. This CDR3 region has 14 residues. Trimming removed 10 bases at V and 4 bases at J, with 16 bases between. The CDR3 sequence: CATGNRVINEKLFF. The CDR3 coding sequence is TGTGCCACCGGAAACAGGGTGATTAATGAAAAACTGTTTTTT.

This clone was found a few times. The rearrangement links TRBV5-6 to TRBJ2-7; weak D call: TRBD1 (6 bases). The germline V gene has CDR1 SGHDT and CDR2 YYEEEE. Trimming stripped 0 bases from V and 2 bases from J, with 12 bases between. CDR3 size: 15 residues. This CDR3 reads CASSLANRATYEQYF. In DNA, the CDR3 is TGTGCCAGCAGCTTGGCAAACAGGGCAACCTACGAGCAGTACTTC.

The chain employs TRBV4-3 and TRBJ1-6; D gene unclear. Germline CDR1 reads LGHNA; CDR2 reads YSLEER. V dropped 4 bases and J dropped 4 bases, with 5 bases sitting between them. The CDR3 extends over 13 amino acids. The CDR3 protein is CASSPTYNSPLHF. Here the CDR3 DNA reads TGCGCCAGCAGCCCCACTTATAATTCACCCCTCCACTTT.

The CDR3 nucleotides are TGTGCCAGCAGTTATATTTCCTACTATGGCTACACCTTC. This gives the protein CASSYISYYGYTF. V usage is TRBV6-5 and J usage is TRBJ1-2; no definite D call. The V end lost 3 bases, the J end lost 3 bases, and 8 bases lay between the germline ends. Germline-derived CDR1 and CDR2 are MNHEY and SVGAGI. There are 13 residues in the CDR3.

The V call is TRBV6-8, the J call TRBJ1-3; unclear D gene. The V gene lost 6 bases and the J gene lost 6 bases, with 9 bases spanning the gap. The CDR3 runs to 12 residues. Germline V gene data show CDR1 as MNHGY and CDR2 as SAAAGT. CDR3 in DNA: TGTGCCAGCAGCCTCCCCCCAAACACCATATATTTT. Translating gives CASSLPPNTIYF.

The rearrangement joins TRBV5-8 to TRBJ1-1; D not certain. The germline gives CDR1 SGHTS, CDR2 YDEGEE. Trimming shortened V by 0 bases and J by 3 bases, and 6 bases separated the two germline ends. The CDR3 length is 13 residues. This CDR3 is CASSLGQDTEAFF. The CDR3 DNA follows: TGTGCCAGCAGCTTGGGCCAGGACACTGAAGCTTTCTTT.

This clone was counted only a few times. The V and J genes are TRBV5-1 and TRBJ2-7; D unresolved. V was trimmed by 1 base and J by 0 bases, leaving 8 bases between them. CDR1 SGHRS and CDR2 YFSETQ come from the germline V gene. This CDR3 has 14 amino acids. CDR3 sequence (DNA): TGCGCCAGCAGCTTGCCAGGCAGCTCCTACGAGCAGTACTTC. Its protein is CASSLPGSSYEQYF.

The V and J genes are TRBV5-1 and TRBJ2-7; D unclear. In germline, CDR1 is SGHRS, CDR2 YFSETQ. This CDR3 has 11 amino acids. V was clipped by 5 bases and J by 1 base, with 4 bases between them. The CDR3 reads CASSSSYEQYF. In DNA, the CDR3 is TGCGCCAGCAGTTCTTCCTACGAGCAGTACTTC. The complete variable domain, with remaining parts taken from reference TRBV5-1 and TRBJ2-7, reads KAGVTQTPRYLIKTRGQQVTLSCSPISGHRSVSWYQQTPGQGLQFLFEYFSETQRNKGNFPGRFSGRQFSNSRSEMNVSTLELGDSALYLCASSSSYEQYFGPGTRLTVT.

The sample holds a few counts of this clone. The chain is built from TRBV19 and TRBJ1-2; 9 positions agree with TRBD1. The germline V gene encodes CDR1 LNHDA and CDR2 SQIVND (reference sequence). Trimming removed 3 bases from V and 0 bases from J; junction bases left unmatched: 5. The CDR3 contains 16 residues. For the CDR3, the DNA is TGTGCCAGTAGTATGAGGACAGGGGTCCCTAACTATGGCTACACCTTC. It translates to CASSMRTGVPNYGYTF.

The chain couples TRBV7-9 to TRBJ1-4; D is unclear. Trimming took 1 base from V and 10 from J, leaving 16 bases between them. The CDR3 spans 15 residues. Germline CDR1 SEHNR, CDR2 FQNEAQ (reference sequence). The DNA of the CDR3 is TGTGCCAGCAGCTTAGAGAACACGGCCAGAGGAAAACTGTTTTTT. It specifies CASSLENTARGKLFF. Combining the CDR3 with reference TRBV7-9 and TRBJ1-4 gives the whole variable domain DTGVSQNPRHKITKRGQNVTFRCDPISEHNRLYWYRQTLGQGPEFLTYFQNEAQLEKSRLLSDRFSAERPKGSFSTLEIQRTEQGDSAMYLCASSLENTARGKLFFGSGTQLSVL.

A few counts support this clone. The J gene is TRBJ2-5, the V gene TRBV7-2, with D possibly matching TRBD2 (6 bases). Deletions cut 4 bases from V and 3 bases from J, with 12 bases between. There are 14 residues in the CDR3. Germline lookup yields CDR1 SGHTA and CDR2 FQGNSA. Here the CDR3 reads CASSYRPGEETQYF. CDR3 coding DNA: TGTGCCAGCAGCTACAGACCGGGAGAAGAGACCCAGTACTTC. Filled out from reference TRBV7-2 and TRBJ2-5, the complete variable domain reads GAGVSQSPSNKVTEKGKDVELRCDPISGHTALYWYRQSLGQGLEFLIYFQGNSAPDKSGLPSDRFSAERTGGSVSTLTIQRTQQEDSAVYLCASSYRPGEETQYFGPGTRLLVL.

This clone showed up just a few times. The chain joins TRBV9 to TRBJ2-7; D is unresolved. Trimming stripped 0 bases from V and 3 bases from J, with 7 bases between. The length of the CDR3 is 13 residues. Germline V CDR1 and CDR2: SGDLS, YYNGEE. The CDR3 here is CASSVGISYEQYF. For the CDR3, the DNA is TGTGCCAGCAGCGTAGGTATCAGCTACGAGCAGTACTTC.

Only a few counts were recorded for this clone. The rearrangement uses TRBV4-1 and TRBJ2-5, with D perhaps matching TRBD1 (6 bases). V lost 3 bases to trimming and J lost 5 bases, with 10 bases between them. This CDR3 region has 13 residues. CDR1 is MGHRA and CDR2 is YSYEKL in the germline V gene. CDR3 DNA: TGCGCCAGCAGCCAGTACAGGGCCGAGACCCAGTACTTC. Translation: CASSQYRAETQYF.

The V and J genes are TRBV7-6 and TRBJ1-1; D possibly corresponds to TRBD1 (5 bases). V was pared by 1 base and J by 5 bases, with 14 bases between. This CDR3 has 15 residues. Germline values: CDR1 SGHVS, CDR2 FNYEAQ. The CDR3 here is CASSLGGGFGTEAFF. The CDR3 DNA follows: TGTGCCAGCAGCTTAGGGGGGGGGTTTGGGACTGAAGCTTTCTTT.

V is TRBV4-1 and J is TRBJ1-3, with 7 bases identical to TRBD1. Trimming took 0 bases from V and 3 from J; bases not matched to a gene: 5. Per germline, CDR1 MGHRA and CDR2 YSYEKL. The CDR3 is made up of 16 amino acids. CDR3 loop: CASSQEHRGGGNTIYF. The CDR3 coding sequence is TGCGCCAGCAGCCAAGAACACAGGGGTGGTGGAAACACCATATATTTT.